These 26 T cell receptor beta chains came from one sample sequenced in a study of post-analysis software for immune sequencing data. Study-level findings and limits: A handful of TRBV segments were significantly more frequent in patients than in controls. TRBV5-6, TRBV5-1 and TRBV20-1 were among these segments.

For these TCRs, the target antigens are not known. Included in the TCR beta cDNA libraries were unique molecular identifiers. TCRdb ran MiXCR on the PCR reads and lists one entry per CDR3 protein. This table has a few hundred thousand distinct CDR3 sequences, around a third appearing once. Sequencing was performed on blood. All receptors come from a girl younger than 18 with multiple sclerosis.

This clonotype was counted between two and nine times. The chain employs TRBV25-1 and TRBJ1-2; D is unresolved. Between the trimmed V and J ends, which lost 7 bases and 7 bases, there was a span of 16 bases. The germline V gene encodes CDR1 MGHDK and CDR2 SYGVNS. This CDR3 region has 13 residues. CDR3 DNA: TGTGCCAGCACCCTGAATCCCCAGTCTGGCTACACCTTC. Its translation is CASTLNPQSGYTF.

This clonotype has a count of ten or more. This chain connects TRBV5-1 to TRBJ2-1, with D perhaps matching TRBD2 (7 bases). There are 16 residues in the CDR3. Trimming took off 3 bases at V and 7 bases at J, with 20 bases between the two ends. The germline gives CDR1 SGHRS, CDR2 YFSETQ. CDR3 region: CASSSGGPRRKNEQFF. Written as DNA, the CDR3 is TGCGCCAGCAGCTCCGGGGGGCCACGACGGAAAAATGAGCAGTTCTTC. The whole variable domain, filled in from reference TRBV5-1 and TRBJ2-1, reads KAGVTQTPRYLIKTRGQQVTLSCSPISGHRSVSWYQQTPGQGLQFLFEYFSETQRNKGNFPGRFSGRQFSNSRSEMNVSTLELGDSALYLCASSSGGPRRKNEQFFGPGTRLTVL.

This clonotype was recorded a few times. V and J are TRBV7-6 and TRBJ2-3, with TRBD2 identical over 9 bases. Germline V lookup: CDR1 SGHVS, CDR2 FNYEAQ. The ends lost 5 bases at V and 6 bases at J; junction bases unmatched: 9. This CDR3 is built from 15 residues. CDR3 bases: TGTGCCAGCAGCCCCGTGGTAGCGGGGGAGGATACGCAGTATTTT. Its protein product is CASSPVVAGEDTQYF.

The sample holds many counts of this clonotype. The chain links TRBV12-3 or TRBV12-4 to TRBJ1-5; perhaps TRBD1 as D (5 bases). The ends were cut back, 5 bases at V and 5 bases at J, with 10 bases in the middle. This CDR3 spans 13 amino acids. This CDR3 is CASSLGGDQPQHF. The CDR3 nucleotides are TGTGCCAGCAGTCTGGGGGGGGATCAGCCCCAGCATTTT.

This clonotype has more than one count but fewer than ten. The rearrangement links TRBV27 to TRBJ2-5, with D perhaps being TRBD1 or TRBD2 (5 bases each). Per germline, CDR1 MNHEY and CDR2 SMNVEV (reference sequence). Deletions cut 4 bases from V and 6 bases from J, with 6 bases between. The CDR3 loop spans 11 amino acids. This chain's CDR3 is CASSWGKTQYF. The CDR3 region has the DNA TGTGCCAGCAGTTGGGGGAAGACCCAGTACTTC.

This clonotype was counted a single time. In DNA form, the CDR3 reads TGTGCCAGCAGTTTATGGGACAGGGTCGCTGAAGCTTTCTTT. Translating it yields CASSLWDRVAEAFF. The rearrangement joins TRBV28 to TRBJ1-1; 8 bases fit TRBD1. With V trimmed by 0 bases and J by 6 bases, 3 bases remained unmatched. The CDR3 covers 14 residues. Germline-derived CDR1 and CDR2 are MDHEN and SYDVKM. The whole variable domain, filled in from reference TRBV28 and TRBJ1-1, reads DVKVTQSSRYLVKRTGEKVFLECVQDMDHENMFWYRQDPGLGLRLIYFSYDVKMKEKGDIPEGYSVSREKKERFSLILESASTNQTSMYLCASSLWDRVAEAFFGQGTRLTVV.

In this sample, this clonotype turned up a few times. The chain is built from TRBV28 and TRBJ1-2, with D hard to call. The V gene lost 4 bases and the J gene lost 8 bases, with 8 bases spanning the gap. The V gene's germline CDR1 is MDHEN and CDR2 SYDVKM. This CDR3 spans 11 amino acids. The chain's CDR3 is CASSWARGYTF. CDR3 coding DNA: TGTGCCAGCAGTTGGGCGCGGGGCTACACCTTC.

The chain has TRBV12-3 or TRBV12-4 and TRBJ2-3, with D hard to call. The CDR3 has 14 residues. Trimming removed 8 bases from V and 4 bases from J, with 16 bases in between. CDR3 protein: CASSRRVGPDTQYF. In DNA form, the CDR3 reads TGTGCCAGCTCGCGTAGGGTAGGCCCAGATACGCAGTATTTT.

This chain joins TRBV20-1 and TRBJ2-1; 7 bases align to TRBD2. Germline values: CDR1 DFQATT, CDR2 SNEGSKA (reference sequence). After removal of 0 bases from V and 6 bases from J, the junction contained 8 bases not matched to a gene. The CDR3 has 15 residues. This chain's CDR3 is CSARDPGLGGNEQFF. The CDR3 DNA sequence: TGCAGTGCTAGAGACCCTGGACTAGGCGGCAATGAGCAGTTCTTC.

The rearrangement links TRBV7-3 to TRBJ2-7; 7 nucleotides align to TRBD2. This CDR3 spans 13 amino acids. The trim removed 2 bases at V and 5 bases at J, leaving 3 bases unmatched. CDR1 and CDR2 (germline): SGHTA, FQGTGA. The CDR3 loop reads CASSLGRGHEQYF. The CDR3 coding sequence is TGTGCCAGCAGCTTAGGGAGGGGCCACGAGCAGTACTTC.

This clonotype has just a few counts. This rearrangement joins TRBV2 to TRBJ2-1; D could derive from TRBD1 or TRBD2 (6 bases each). The CDR3 extends over 11 amino acids. Looked up from germline, CDR1 is SNHLY and CDR2 is FYNNEI. Deletions cut 6 bases from V and 8 bases from J, with 8 bases between. CDR3 bases: TGTGCCAGCAGGGAGGGGGATGAGCAGTTCTTC. Protein sequence: CASREGDEQFF.

This clonotype was seen only a few times. The genes are TRBV20-1 and TRBJ1-4; no clear D. Germline V lookup: CDR1 DFQATT, CDR2 SNEGSKA (reference sequence). The CDR3 runs to 13 residues. The V and J ends lost 6 bases and 0 bases respectively, with 8 bases between them. The CDR3 sequence: CSAAVATNEKLFF. CDR3 nucleotide sequence: TGCAGTGCCGCAGTGGCAACTAATGAAAAACTGTTTTTT.

This chain connects TRBV4-1 to TRBJ2-4; maybe TRBD2 (6 bases). The CDR3 covers 19 residues. The germline V and J ends were trimmed by 0 bases and 3 bases, with 21 bases remaining between them. Germline V gene data show CDR1 as MGHRA and CDR2 as YSYEKL. The CDR3 is CASSQDRSAGQWVKNIQYF. CDR3 nucleotides: TGCGCCAGCAGCCAAGACCGTTCGGCGGGGCAATGGGTCAAAAACATTCAGTACTTC.

This clonotype was counted a few times. This chain connects TRBV4-2 to TRBJ1-6; 8 nucleotides align to TRBD1. The CDR3 extends over 17 amino acids. The trim removed 0 bases at V and 16 bases at J, leaving 17 bases unmatched. The germline V gene has CDR1 LGHNA and CDR2 YNFKEQ. In nucleotides, the CDR3 is TGTGCCAGCAGCCAAGACCTCGTGAGACAGGGGACAATTCGACTCCACTTT. Amino acids: CASSQDLVRQGTIRLHF.

V and J are TRBV6-6 and TRBJ1-2; D is uncertain. The V gene lost 8 bases and the J gene lost 8 bases, with 18 bases spanning the gap. Per germline, CDR1 MNHNY and CDR2 SVGAGI (reference sequence). The CDR3 extends over 13 amino acids. For the CDR3, the DNA is TGTGCCAGCGCCGAACATGGCATTTCGGGCTACACCTTC. Its translation: CASAEHGISGYTF.

V gene TRBV7-2 combines with J gene TRBJ2-5, with 7 bases that match TRBD2. CDR3 size: 15 residues. Germline CDR1 is SGHTA and CDR2 is FQGNSA. With V trimmed by 5 bases and J by 5 bases, 11 bases remained unmatched. The CDR3: CASSPQGQGGETQYF. CDR3 DNA: TGTGCCAGCAGCCCCCAGGGTCAGGGAGGGGAGACCCAGTACTTC.

The sample holds a few counts of this clonotype. The rearrangement uses TRBV29-1 and TRBJ2-5; TRBD1 aligns across 7 bases. The J segment lost 4 bases and the V segment lost 6 bases, leaving 2 bases of the junction unmatched. The CDR3 contains 11 residues. CDR1 and CDR2 (germline): SQVTM, ANQGSEA. The CDR3 loop is CSVRDRETQYF. CDR3 nucleotide sequence: TGCAGCGTCCGGGACAGAGAGACCCAGTACTTC.

For the CDR3, the DNA is TGCAGTGCTCGACTAGCCGCGGTCAACAATGAGCAGTTCTTC. It translates to CSARLAAVNNEQFF. The chain has TRBV20-1 and TRBJ2-1; TRBD2 agrees at 7 bases. This CDR3 region has 14 residues. Per the germline V gene, CDR1 is DFQATT and CDR2 is SNEGSKA (reference sequence). V lost 5 bases, J lost 5 bases, and 9 bases stayed unmatched.

In this sample, this clonotype turned up a few times. J is TRBJ2-3 and V is TRBV9; 10 nucleotides align to TRBD2. The CDR3 has 18 amino acids. V dropped 4 bases and J dropped 2; count of bases not matched to a gene: 13. Germline loops: CDR1 SGDLS, CDR2 YYNGEE. The CDR3 nucleotides are TGTGCCAGCAGCCCCAGTGGTCGGCTAGCGGGGGACACAGATACGCAGTATTTT. It yields the protein CASSPSGRLAGDTDTQYF.

This clonotype was seen more than once but under ten times. The rearrangement joins TRBV24-1 to TRBJ2-1; 8 bases fit TRBD2. CDR1 and CDR2 from the germline V gene are KGHDR and SFDVKD. The CDR3 covers 15 residues. V lost 3 bases, J lost 3 bases, and 3 bases stayed unmatched. CDR3 coding DNA: TGTGCCACCAGTGATCCTAGCGGGTACTACAATGAGCAGTTCTTC. As protein: CATSDPSGYYNEQFF.

The chain links TRBV5-6 to TRBJ2-2; D is possibly TRBD1 (7 bases). CDR1 is SGHDT and CDR2 is YYEEEE in the germline V gene. This CDR3 is 16 amino acids long. The V and J ends lost 5 bases and 1 base respectively, with 15 bases between them. The CDR3 DNA follows: TGTGCCAGCAGAGGAGGGGGCCTCATGAACACCGGGGAGCTGTTTTTT. This translates into CASRGGGLMNTGELFF.

The gene calls are TRBV6-5 and TRBJ1-2; 9 bases fit TRBD1. Germline CDR1 reads MNHEY; CDR2 reads SVGAGI. This CDR3 has 14 amino acids. J gave up 8 bases and V 6 bases, and 10 bases lay outside the gene matches. The DNA of the CDR3 is TGTGCCAGCAGCAACACCGGACAGGGGAGCGGCTACACCTTC. Translated: CASSNTGQGSGYTF.

The chain links TRBV29-1 to TRBJ1-1; no clear D. The CDR3 sequence is 14 residues long. V dropped 6 bases and J dropped 0 bases, with 14 bases sitting between them. Germline CDR1 SQVTM, CDR2 ANQGSEA. The CDR3 DNA sequence: TGCAGCGTCACCACTTTCAGAGTGAACACTGAAGCTTTCTTT. It translates to CSVTTFRVNTEAFF.

About this clonotype: The junction shows a germline mismatch at one end, possibly a read error. This chain joins TRBV7-7 and TRBJ2-5; 7 bases are shared with TRBD2. Germline V gives CDR1 SSHAT, CDR2 FNYEAQ (reference sequence). The CDR3 runs to 14 residues. The CDR3 nucleotides read TGTGCTAGCAGCGGCGCGGGGGAGGGCGTGACCCAGTACTTC. It encodes CASSGAGEGVTQYF.

This chain joins TRBV6-2 or TRBV6-3 and TRBJ1-4, with 7 bases lining up with TRBD1. Germline V CDR1 and CDR2: MNHEY, SVGEGT. The V segment lost 6 bases and the J segment 5 bases; nucleotides outside the gene matches: 9. The CDR3 has 15 residues. In nucleotides, the CDR3 is TGTGCCAGCAGGAAGCCGGGACAGACAAATGAAAAACTGTTTTTT. It translates to CASRKPGQTNEKLFF.

This clonotype was found a few times. The chain joins TRBV7-9 to TRBJ1-2; no firm D call. The V end was cut by 6 bases, the J end by 2 bases, with 22 bases between. Germline values: CDR1 SEHNR, CDR2 FQNEAQ (reference sequence). The CDR3 is 17 amino acids. Here the CDR3 reads CASSPRWEGDMNYGYTF. The CDR3 region has the DNA TGTGCCAGCAGTCCTCGGTGGGAGGGCGATATGAACTATGGCTACACCTTC.